This passage covers 13 T cell receptor beta chains from one sample sequenced in a study of T cell repertoires in cytomegalovirus infection. Their antigens are not known. TCRdb re-derived calls from the reads in MiXCR, one entry per CDR3 protein. Of nearly 700,000 distinct CDR3 sequences listed, around 32% were seen once; the top ten hold 18%. Sequenced here: cultured PBMCs, sampled from culture after CMV antigen stimulation. These receptors were collected from a human donor in good health (CMV status not recorded). Some clones in this sample may be carry-over from other donors' samples.

This clonotype occurred many times. V is TRBV7-2 and J is TRBJ2-3; TRBD2 matches at 7 bases. The junction had 2 bases not matched to a gene; V was cut back by 4 bases and J by 1 base. Germline loops: CDR1 SGHTA, CDR2 FQGNSA. The CDR3 loop spans 14 amino acids. CDR3 nucleotide sequence: TGTGCCAGCAGCTATCTAGCGGGCACAGATACGCAGTATTTT. It is translated as CASSYLAGTDTQYF.

This clonotype was picked up a small number of times. The rearrangement uses TRBV6-1 and TRBJ1-5; 7 nucleotides match TRBD1. Per the germline V gene, CDR1 is MNHNS and CDR2 is SASEGT. This CDR3 has 17 residues. J was trimmed by 0 bases and V by 6 bases; bases with no gene match: 11. CDR3: CASSEWGQRISNQPQHF. The CDR3 DNA sequence: TGTGCCAGCAGCGAATGGGGACAGAGAATTAGCAATCAGCCCCAGCATTTT.

This clonotype showed up just a few times. The chain recombines TRBV27 with TRBJ1-1; tentative D call: TRBD1 (6 bases). The length of the CDR3 is 15 residues. Germline CDR1 MNHEY, CDR2 SMNVEV (reference sequence). V was trimmed by 6 bases and J by 5 bases, leaving 19 bases between them. The CDR3 loop is CASSLTGRKWTEAFF. In DNA, the CDR3 is TGTGCCAGCAGCCTGACAGGCCGTAAGTGGACTGAAGCTTTCTTT.

This clonotype was found once. CDR3 in amino acids: CATSRVGVSYEQYF. DNA of the CDR3: TGTGCCACCAGCAGAGTGGGGGTCTCCTACGAGCAGTACTTC. The chain couples TRBV15 to TRBJ2-7; D assignment may be TRBD1 or TRBD2 (5 bases each). Trimming shortened V by 1 base and J by 0 bases, and 7 bases separated the two germline ends. In germline, CDR1 is LNHNV, CDR2 YYDKDF (reference sequence). This CDR3 comprises 14 residues. Variable domain in full (rest from reference TRBV15 and TRBJ2-7): DAMVIQNPRYQVTQFGKPVTLSCSQTLNHNVMYWYQQKSSQAPKLLFHYYDKDFNNEADTPDNFQSRRPNTSFCFLDIRSPGLGDTAMYLCATSRVGVSYEQYFGPGTRLTVT.

The rearrangement links TRBV6-6 to TRBJ1-3; D gene uncertain. The V end lost 1 base, the J end lost 8 bases, and 9 bases lay between the germline ends. Germline lookup yields CDR1 MNHNY and CDR2 SVGAGI (reference sequence). The CDR3 runs to 13 residues. The CDR3 protein is CASSYFRVDTIYF. The CDR3 DNA reads TGTGCCAGCAGTTACTTTAGGGTTGACACCATATATTTT.

The sample holds a few counts of this clonotype. This sequence joins TRBV28 and TRBJ2-6; D possibly corresponds to TRBD2 (6 bases). The CDR3 is 16 amino acids. Per germline, CDR1 MDHEN and CDR2 SYDVKM. Trimming cost V 8 bases and J 6 bases, with 20 bases left between them. This chain's CDR3 is CASHHHGGSTANVLTF. In DNA, the CDR3 is TGTGCCAGCCATCATCATGGGGGGTCAACGGCCAACGTCCTGACTTTC.

The chain couples TRBV5-4 to TRBJ1-1; D is unresolved. Germline loops: CDR1 SGHNT, CDR2 YYREEE (reference sequence). The CDR3 contains 14 residues. Trimming cost V 0 bases and J 6 bases, with 12 bases left between them. CDR3 sequence reads: CASSLEVSGAEAFF. DNA of the CDR3: TGTGCCAGCAGCTTGGAAGTTTCGGGCGCTGAAGCTTTCTTT. Full variable domain (missing parts from reference TRBV5-4 and TRBJ1-1): ETGVTQSPTHLIKTRGQQVTLRCSSQSGHNTVSWYQQALGQGPQFIFQYYREEENGRGNFPPRFSGLQFPNYSSELNVNALELDDSALYLCASSLEVSGAEAFFGQGTRLTVV.

This clonotype was picked up a small number of times. The genes are TRBV7-9 and TRBJ1-1, with 7 bases matching TRBD1. Trimming at V came to 1 base and at J to 3 bases, leaving 5 bases not matched to a gene. The CDR3 covers 15 residues. The germline V gene has CDR1 SEHNR and CDR2 FQNEAQ (reference sequence). This chain's CDR3 is CASSLGQGDYTEAFF. The CDR3 DNA reads TGTGCCAGCAGCTTAGGACAGGGAGATTACACTGAAGCTTTCTTT. Drawing the rest from reference TRBV7-9 and TRBJ1-1, the complete variable domain is DTGVSQNPRHKITKRGQNVTFRCDPISEHNRLYWYRQTLGQGPEFLTYFQNEAQLEKSRLLSDRFSAERPKGSFSTLEIQRTEQGDSAMYLCASSLGQGDYTEAFFGQGTRLTVV.

This chain joins TRBV20-1 and TRBJ2-7; tentatively, D is TRBD2 (6 bases). The germline V gene encodes CDR1 DFQATT and CDR2 SNEGSKA (reference sequence). The length of the CDR3 is 14 residues. With 5 bases removed from V and 3 bases from J, the gap between germline ends came to 17 bases. CDR3 in DNA: TGCAGTGCTGGCGGGCGGGGTCTGGGCTACGAGCAGTACTTC. Protein: CSAGGRGLGYEQYF.

This clonotype has more than one count but fewer than ten. The chain joins TRBV7-6 to TRBJ2-7; 10 bases align to TRBD2. V was pared by 3 bases and J by 6 bases, with 8 bases of the junction left unmatched. Germline V gives CDR1 SGHVS, CDR2 FNYEAQ. This CDR3 contains 15 residues. The CDR3 loop is CASSLSSGRASEQYF. CDR3 coding DNA: TGTGCCAGCAGCTTGTCGAGCGGGAGGGCCTCCGAGCAGTACTTC.

The rearrangement uses TRBV7-2 and TRBJ1-1, with D possibly matching TRBD1 (6 bases). V was shortened by 3 bases and J by 1 base, with 9 bases between the two germline ends. The CDR3 consists of 14 residues. CDR1 and CDR2 from the germline V gene are SGHTA and FQGNSA. DNA for the CDR3: TGTGCCAGCAGCTTTCGGGGGCCGAACACTGAAGCTTTCTTT. Its protein product is CASSFRGPNTEAFF.

This clonotype turned up a few times. V gene TRBV7-4 combines with J gene TRBJ1-1; D is perhaps TRBD1 (6 bases). The V gene's germline CDR1 is SGHVT and CDR2 SQSDAQ. There are 16 residues in the CDR3. The V and J ends lost 2 bases and 3 bases respectively, with 16 bases between them. The CDR3 is CASSLLGGTGYTEAFF. DNA of the CDR3: TGTGCCAGCAGCTTATTAGGGGGGACTGGTTACACTGAAGCTTTCTTT.

The rearrangement links TRBV29-1 to TRBJ2-1; 10 nucleotides line up with TRBD1. The V gene's germline CDR1 is SQVTM and CDR2 ANQGSEA. J gave up 2 bases and V 1 base, and 11 bases lay outside the gene matches. The CDR3 extends over 18 amino acids. CDR3 nucleotide sequence: TGCAGCGTTGAAGCCCTAGACTCCGGGACAGGGGCCTACAATGAGCAGTTCTTC. Translation gives CSVEALDSGTGAYNEQFF.